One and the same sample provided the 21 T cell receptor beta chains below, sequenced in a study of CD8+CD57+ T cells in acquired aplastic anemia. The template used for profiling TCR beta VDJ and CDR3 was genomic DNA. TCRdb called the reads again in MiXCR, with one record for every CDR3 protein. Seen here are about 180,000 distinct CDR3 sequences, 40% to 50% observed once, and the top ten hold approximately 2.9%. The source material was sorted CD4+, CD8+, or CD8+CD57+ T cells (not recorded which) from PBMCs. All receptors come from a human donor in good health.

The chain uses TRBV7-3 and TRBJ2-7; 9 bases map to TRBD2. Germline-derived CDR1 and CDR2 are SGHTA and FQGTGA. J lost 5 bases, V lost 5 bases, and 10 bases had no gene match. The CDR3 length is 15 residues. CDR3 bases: TGTGCCAGCAGCCCGAGCGGGGGGAGGACCGACGAGCAGTACTTC. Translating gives CASSPSGGRTDEQYF.

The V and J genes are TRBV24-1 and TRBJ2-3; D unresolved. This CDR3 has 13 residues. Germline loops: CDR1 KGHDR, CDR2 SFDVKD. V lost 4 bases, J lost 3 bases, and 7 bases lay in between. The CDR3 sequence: CATSEAGTDTQYF. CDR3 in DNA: TGTGCCACCAGTGAGGCAGGAACAGATACGCAGTATTTT.

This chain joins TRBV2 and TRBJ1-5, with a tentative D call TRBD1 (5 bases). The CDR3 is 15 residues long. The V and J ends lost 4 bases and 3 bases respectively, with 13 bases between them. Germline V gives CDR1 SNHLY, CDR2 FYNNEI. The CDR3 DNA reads TGTGCCAGCAGTGGCAGGGACCTCCCCAATCAGCCCCAGCATTTT. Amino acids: CASSGRDLPNQPQHF.

CDR3 loop: CASSTRTVMNTEAFF. The DNA for the CDR3 is TGTGCCAGCAGCACTCGGACGGTAATGAACACTGAAGCTTTCTTT. This rearrangement joins TRBV7-9 to TRBJ1-1, with D uncertain. Germline V gene data show CDR1 as SEHNR and CDR2 as FQNEAQ (reference sequence). This CDR3 has 15 amino acids. V lost 5 bases, J lost 0 bases, and 13 bases lay in between.

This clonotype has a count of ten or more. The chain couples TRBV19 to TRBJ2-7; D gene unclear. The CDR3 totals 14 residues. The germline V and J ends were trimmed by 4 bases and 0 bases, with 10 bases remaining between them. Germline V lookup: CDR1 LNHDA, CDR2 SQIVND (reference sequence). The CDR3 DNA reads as TGTGCCAGTAGTACCGACTCGAGCTCCTACGAGCAGTACTTC. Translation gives CASSTDSSSYEQYF.

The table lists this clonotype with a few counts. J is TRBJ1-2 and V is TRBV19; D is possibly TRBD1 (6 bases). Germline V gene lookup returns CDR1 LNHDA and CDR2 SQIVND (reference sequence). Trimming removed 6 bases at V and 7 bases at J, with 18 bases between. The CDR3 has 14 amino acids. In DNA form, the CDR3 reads TGTGCCAGTAGGGGAGACAGGCAGATTGGTGGCTACACCTTC. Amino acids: CASRGDRQIGGYTF.

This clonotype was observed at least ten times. CDR3 loop: CASRGANQPQHF. The CDR3 nucleotides are TGTGCCAGCAGGGGAGCTAATCAGCCCCAGCATTTT. The chain is built from TRBV12-3 or TRBV12-4 and TRBJ1-5, with unresolved D. The V and J ends lost 6 bases and 4 bases respectively, with 7 bases between them. The CDR3 totals 12 residues.

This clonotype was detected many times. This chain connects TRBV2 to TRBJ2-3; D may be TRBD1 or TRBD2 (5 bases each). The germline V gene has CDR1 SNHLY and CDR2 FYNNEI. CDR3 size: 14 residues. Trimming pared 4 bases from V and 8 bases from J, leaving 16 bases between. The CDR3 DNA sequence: TGTGCCAGCAGTGGCGGTCCCGGGACGGGTACGCAGTATTTT. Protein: CASSGGPGTGTQYF.

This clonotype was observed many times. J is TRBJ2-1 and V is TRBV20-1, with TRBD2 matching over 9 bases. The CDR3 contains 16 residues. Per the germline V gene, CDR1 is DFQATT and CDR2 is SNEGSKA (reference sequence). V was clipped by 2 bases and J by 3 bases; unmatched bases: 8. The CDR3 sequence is CSARSRGGRGYNEQFF. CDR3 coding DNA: TGCAGTGCTAGATCCCGGGGCGGGAGGGGCTACAATGAGCAGTTCTTC.

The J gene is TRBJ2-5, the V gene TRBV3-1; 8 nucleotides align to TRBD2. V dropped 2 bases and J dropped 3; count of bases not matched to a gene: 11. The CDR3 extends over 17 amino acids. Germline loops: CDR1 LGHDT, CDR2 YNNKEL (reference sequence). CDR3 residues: CASSQLGAGGRKETQYF. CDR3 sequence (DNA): TGTGCCAGCAGCCAACTCGGGGCTGGCGGGAGGAAAGAGACCCAGTACTTC.

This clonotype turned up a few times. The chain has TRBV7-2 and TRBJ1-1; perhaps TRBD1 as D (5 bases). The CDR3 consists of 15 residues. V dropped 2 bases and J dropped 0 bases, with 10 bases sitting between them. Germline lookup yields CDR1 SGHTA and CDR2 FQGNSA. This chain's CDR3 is CASSLMGGLNTEAFF. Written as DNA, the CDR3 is TGTGCCAGCAGCTTAATGGGGGGATTGAACACTGAAGCTTTCTTT.

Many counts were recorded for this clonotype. CDR3 nucleotide sequence: TGCAGTGCTAGAGGCCGGGACAGGGTCCTCTACGAGCAGTACTTC. This encodes CSARGRDRVLYEQYF. The gene calls are TRBV20-1 and TRBJ2-7, with 9 positions matching TRBD1. Germline-derived CDR1 and CDR2 are DFQATT and SNEGSKA (reference sequence). This CDR3 is 15 amino acids long. V lost 1 base to trimming and J lost 3 bases; unmatched junction nucleotides: 7.

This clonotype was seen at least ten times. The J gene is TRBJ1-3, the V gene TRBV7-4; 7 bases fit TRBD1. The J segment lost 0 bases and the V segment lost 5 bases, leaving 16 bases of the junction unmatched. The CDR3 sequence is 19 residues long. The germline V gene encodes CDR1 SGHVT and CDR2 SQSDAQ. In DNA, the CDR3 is TGTGCCAGCAGCGGACGGGACAGACACTTTCCGACCTCTGGAAACACCATATATTTT. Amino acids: CASSGRDRHFPTSGNTIYF.

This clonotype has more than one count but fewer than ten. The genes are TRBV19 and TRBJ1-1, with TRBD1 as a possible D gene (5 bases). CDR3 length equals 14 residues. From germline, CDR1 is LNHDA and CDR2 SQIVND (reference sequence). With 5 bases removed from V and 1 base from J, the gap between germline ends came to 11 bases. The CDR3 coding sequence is TGTGCCAGTAGTGTGGACACGGCGAACACTGAAGCTTTCTTT. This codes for CASSVDTANTEAFF.

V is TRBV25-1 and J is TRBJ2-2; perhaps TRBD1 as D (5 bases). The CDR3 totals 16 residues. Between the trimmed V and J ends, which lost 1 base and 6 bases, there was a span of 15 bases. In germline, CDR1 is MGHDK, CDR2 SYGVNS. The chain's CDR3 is CASSELKGQGSGELFF. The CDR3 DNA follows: TGTGCCAGCAGTGAATTGAAGGGCCAGGGATCCGGGGAGCTGTTTTTT.

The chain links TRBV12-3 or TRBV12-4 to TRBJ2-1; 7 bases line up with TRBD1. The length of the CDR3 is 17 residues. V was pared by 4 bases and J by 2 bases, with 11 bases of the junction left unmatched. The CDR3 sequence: CASSSGGQASPYNEQFF. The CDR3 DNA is TGTGCCAGCAGTTCCGGCGGACAGGCTAGCCCCTACAATGAGCAGTTCTTC.

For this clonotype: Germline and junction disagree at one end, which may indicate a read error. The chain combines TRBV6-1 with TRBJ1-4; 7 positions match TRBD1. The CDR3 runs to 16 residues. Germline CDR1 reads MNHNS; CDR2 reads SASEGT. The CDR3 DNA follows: TGTGCCGGCAGTGACAGACAGGGAGTCATCGGCGAAAAACTGTTTTTT. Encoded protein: CAGSDRQGVIGEKLFF.

The CDR3 coding sequence is TGTGCCACCAGTAGGACAGCTAACTATGGCTACACCTTC. Protein: CATSRTANYGYTF. The gene calls are TRBV24-1 and TRBJ1-2, with D perhaps TRBD1 (6 bases). CDR1 is KGHDR and CDR2 is SFDVKD in the germline V gene. Trimming removed 6 bases at V and 0 bases at J, with 7 bases between. The CDR3 has 13 amino acids.

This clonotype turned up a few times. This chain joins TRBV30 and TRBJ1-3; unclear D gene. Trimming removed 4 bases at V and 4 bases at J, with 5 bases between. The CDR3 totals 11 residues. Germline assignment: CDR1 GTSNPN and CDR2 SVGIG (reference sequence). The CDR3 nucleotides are TGTGCCTGGACCACGGGAAACACCATATATTTT. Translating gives CAWTTGNTIYF.

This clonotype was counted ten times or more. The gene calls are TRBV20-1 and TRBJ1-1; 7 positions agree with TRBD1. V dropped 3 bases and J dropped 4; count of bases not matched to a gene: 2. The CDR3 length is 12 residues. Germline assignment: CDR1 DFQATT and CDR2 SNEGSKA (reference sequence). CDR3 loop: CSARTGSTEAFF. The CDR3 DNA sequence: TGCAGTGCTAGGACAGGGAGCACTGAAGCTTTCTTT.

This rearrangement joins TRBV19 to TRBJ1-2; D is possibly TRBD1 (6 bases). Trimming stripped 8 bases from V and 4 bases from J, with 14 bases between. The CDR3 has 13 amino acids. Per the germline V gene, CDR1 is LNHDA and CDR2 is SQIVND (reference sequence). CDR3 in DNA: TGTGCCAGTCGCCCTCGGACAGTCTATGGCTACACCTTC. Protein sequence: CASRPRTVYGYTF.